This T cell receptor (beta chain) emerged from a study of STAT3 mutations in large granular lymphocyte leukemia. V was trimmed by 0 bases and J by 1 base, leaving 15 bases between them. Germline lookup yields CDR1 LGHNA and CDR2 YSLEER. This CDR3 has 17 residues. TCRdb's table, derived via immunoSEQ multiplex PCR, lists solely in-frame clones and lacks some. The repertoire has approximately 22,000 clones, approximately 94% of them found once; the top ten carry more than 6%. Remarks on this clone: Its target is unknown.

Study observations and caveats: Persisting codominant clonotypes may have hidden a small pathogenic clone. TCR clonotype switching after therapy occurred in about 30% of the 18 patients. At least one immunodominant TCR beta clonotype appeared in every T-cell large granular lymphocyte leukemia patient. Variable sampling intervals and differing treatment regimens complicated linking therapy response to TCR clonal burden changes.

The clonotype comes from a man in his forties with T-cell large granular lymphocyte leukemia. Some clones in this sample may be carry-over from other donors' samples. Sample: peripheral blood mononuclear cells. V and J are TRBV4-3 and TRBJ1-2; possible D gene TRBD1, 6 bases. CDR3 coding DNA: TGCGCCAGCAGCCAAGATTGGAGGGACACACTTAACTATGGCTACACCTTC. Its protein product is CASSQDWRDTLNYGYTF.